This entry describes one T cell receptor (beta chain). The data originate from a study of human T cells and chemical hapten exposure. Time point defined: patch test 2, 6 weeks after DPC sensitization. Specified treatment: therapeutic diphenylcyclopropenone sensitization with weekly scalp DPC. The junction had 17 bases not matched to a gene; V was cut back by 5 bases and J by 9 bases. This CDR3 region has 17 residues. The germline gives CDR1 LGHDT, CDR2 YNNKEL (reference sequence). TCRdb independently ran MiXCR on the RACE reads; one entry per CDR3 protein. Of 70,000 to 90,000 distinct CDR3 sequences in the sample, 8% to 13% were seen once.

The V call is TRBV3-1, the J call TRBJ2-3; 10 nucleotides align to TRBD2. Sequencing was performed on whole blood, taken in connection with sensitization to the hapten diphenylcyclopropenone (DPC). The receptor comes from a woman aged 50 to 60 with alopecia areata. Some clones in this sample may be carry-over from other donors' samples. The CDR3 sequence is CASSYSSGRTESGTQYF. The CDR3 DNA follows: TGTGCCAGCAGCTACAGTAGCGGGAGGACCGAAAGCGGCACGCAGTATTTT.